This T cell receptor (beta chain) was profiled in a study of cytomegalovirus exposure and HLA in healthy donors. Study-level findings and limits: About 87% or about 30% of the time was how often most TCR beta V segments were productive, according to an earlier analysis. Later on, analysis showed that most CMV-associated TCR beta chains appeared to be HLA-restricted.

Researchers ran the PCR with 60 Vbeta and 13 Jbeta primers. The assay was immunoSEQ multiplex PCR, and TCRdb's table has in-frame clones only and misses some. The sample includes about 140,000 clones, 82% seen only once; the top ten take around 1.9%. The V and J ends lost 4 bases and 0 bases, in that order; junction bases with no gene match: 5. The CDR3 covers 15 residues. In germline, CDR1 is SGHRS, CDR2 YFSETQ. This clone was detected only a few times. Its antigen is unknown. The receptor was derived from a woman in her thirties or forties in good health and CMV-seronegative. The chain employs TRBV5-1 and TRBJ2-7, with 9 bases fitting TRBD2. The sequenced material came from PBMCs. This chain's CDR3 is CASSLSGSSSYEQYF. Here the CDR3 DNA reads TGCGCCAGCAGCCTTAGCGGGAGCAGCTCCTACGAGCAGTACTTC.